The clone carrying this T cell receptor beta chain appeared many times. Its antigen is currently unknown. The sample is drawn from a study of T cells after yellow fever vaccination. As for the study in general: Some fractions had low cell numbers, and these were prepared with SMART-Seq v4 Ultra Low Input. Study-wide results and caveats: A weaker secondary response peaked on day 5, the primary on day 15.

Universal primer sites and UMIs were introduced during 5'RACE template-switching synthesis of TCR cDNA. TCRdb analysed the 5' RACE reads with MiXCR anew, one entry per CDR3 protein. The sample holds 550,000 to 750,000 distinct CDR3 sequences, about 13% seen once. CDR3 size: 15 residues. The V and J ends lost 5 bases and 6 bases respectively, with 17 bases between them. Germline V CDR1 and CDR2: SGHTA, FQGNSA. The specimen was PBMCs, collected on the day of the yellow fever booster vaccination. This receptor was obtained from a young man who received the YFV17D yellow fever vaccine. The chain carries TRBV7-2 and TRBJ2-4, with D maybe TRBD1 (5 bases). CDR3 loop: CASSQADRAINIQYF. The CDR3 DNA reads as TGTGCCAGCAGCCAGGCCGACAGAGCGATAAACATTCAGTACTTC.